Below are 22 T cell receptor beta chains sequenced from a single sample in a study of OX40 agonist ivuxolimab in advanced cancers. Profiled with immunoSEQ multiplex PCR; TCRdb holds only in-frame clones, not every one. The sample has 50,000 or so clones, roughly 85% seen once; the top ten hold roughly 0.95%. The sequencing used CD4+ or CD8+ T cells sorted from blood, collected in a trial of the OX40 agonist ivuxolimab. These receptors all stem from an adult with an advanced solid tumor such as melanoma, head and neck, liver or kidney cancer.

This chain joins TRBV5-1 and TRBJ2-3; D gene unclear. CDR3 size: 14 residues. CDR1 and CDR2 from the germline V gene are SGHRS and YFSETQ. V lost 4 bases and J 1 base, leaving 10 bases between the germline ends. The CDR3 nucleotides are TGCGCCAGCAGCGAGCAATACGGCACAGATACGCAGTATTTT. Protein sequence: CASSEQYGTDTQYF.

The CDR3 DNA reads as TGTGCCAGCAGTTTATATGCCATCCCCCCTCTACGACAGGGATCCTACTCTGGGGCCAACGTCCTGACTTTC. Translation gives CASSLYAIPPLRQGSYSGANVLTF. The chain recombines TRBV27 with TRBJ2-6, with 7 positions matching TRBD1. V lost 1 base, J lost 0 bases, and 24 bases stayed unmatched. Germline V gene data show CDR1 as MNHEY and CDR2 as SMNVEV (reference sequence). The CDR3 has 24 amino acids.

This chain connects TRBV5-4 to TRBJ2-3; 11 positions agree with TRBD2. This CDR3 comprises 17 residues. Germline V gene sequence: CDR1 SGHNT, CDR2 YYREEE (reference sequence). V shed 4 bases and J 1 base; nucleotides not matched to a gene: 8. The CDR3 DNA reads TGTGCCAGCAGCCCCGGGACTAGCGGAGTAGGCACAGATACGCAGTATTTT. Translating it yields CASSPGTSGVGTDTQYF.

This sequence joins TRBV13 and TRBJ1-2; D gene ambiguous. This CDR3 region has 16 residues. V lost 5 bases and J 1 base, leaving 17 bases between the germline ends. Germline V CDR1 and CDR2: PRHDT, FYEKMQ (reference sequence). CDR3 region: CASSRVGEVRNYGYTF. As DNA, the CDR3 is TGTGCCAGCAGCCGAGTTGGAGAAGTTCGTAACTATGGCTACACCTTC.

V is TRBV18 and J is TRBJ2-5; 11 bases align to TRBD2. The CDR3 runs 17 residues. The V segment lost 5 bases and the J segment 5 bases; nucleotides outside the gene matches: 13. Germline values: CDR1 KGHSH, CDR2 LQKENI. CDR3 sequence reads: CASSEGTSGSSGETQYF. In DNA form, the CDR3 reads TGTGCCAGCTCAGAAGGGACTAGCGGTTCTTCGGGTGAGACCCAGTACTTC. Complete variable domain (other parts from reference TRBV18 and TRBJ2-5): NAGVMQNPRHLVRRRGQEARLRCSPMKGHSHVYWYRQLPEEGLKFMVYLQKENIIDESGMPKERFSAEFPKEGPSILRIQQVVRGDSAAYFCASSEGTSGSSGETQYFGPGTRLLVL.

The table lists this clone with a few counts. The gene calls are TRBV5-8 and TRBJ2-1; 11 bases line up with TRBD2. The CDR3 length is 17 residues. V shed 5 bases and J 2 bases; nucleotides not matched to a gene: 9. Germline-derived CDR1 and CDR2 are SGHTS and YDEGEE. Here the CDR3 reads CASSFPGLAVTYNEQFF. DNA for the CDR3: TGTGCCAGCAGTTTTCCGGGACTAGCGGTAACCTACAATGAGCAGTTCTTC.

This clone has just one count. The V call is TRBV9, the J call TRBJ2-2, with D tentatively TRBD2 (5 bases). Per the germline V gene, CDR1 is SGDLS and CDR2 is YYNGEE. V was trimmed by 0 bases and J by 0 bases, leaving 9 bases between them. The CDR3 runs 16 residues. CDR3 sequence: CASSVGSGANTGELFF. For the CDR3, the DNA is TGTGCCAGCAGCGTAGGCAGCGGCGCGAACACCGGGGAGCTGTTTTTT.

The chain is built from TRBV9 and TRBJ2-3; 12 bases fit TRBD2. Germline lookup yields CDR1 SGDLS and CDR2 YYNGEE. The junction had 3 bases not matched to a gene; V was cut back by 2 bases and J by 2 bases. This CDR3 is built from 16 residues. The chain's CDR3 is CASSVRLAGATDTQYF. CDR3 nucleotides: TGTGCCAGCAGCGTCCGACTAGCGGGAGCCACAGATACGCAGTATTTT.

The chain employs TRBV7-6 and TRBJ2-2; the D call may be TRBD1 or TRBD2 (6 bases each). The CDR3 length is 16 residues. From germline, CDR1 is SGHVS and CDR2 FNYEAQ. Trimming took off 0 bases at V and 3 bases at J, with 11 bases between the two ends. The CDR3 nucleotides read TGTGCCAGCAGCTTAGCGACGGGGGCCGACACCGGGGAGCTGTTTTTT. It yields the protein CASSLATGADTGELFF.

This chain joins TRBV18 and TRBJ1-2, with 8 nucleotides matching TRBD1. The V and J ends lost 4 bases and 7 bases, in that order; junction bases with no gene match: 11. The CDR3 has 15 residues. Germline assignment: CDR1 KGHSH and CDR2 LQKENI. CDR3 DNA sequence: TGTGCCAGCTCACTACCAACGACAGGGGAGATTGGCTACACCTTC. Its protein product is CASSLPTTGEIGYTF.

The rearrangement links TRBV9 to TRBJ2-7; the D gene is possibly TRBD2 (5 bases). The germline gives CDR1 SGDLS, CDR2 YYNGEE. The CDR3 length is 14 residues. The V end lost 1 base, the J end lost 3 bases, and 11 bases lay between the germline ends. The CDR3 protein is CASSVRSGVYEQYF. The CDR3 coding sequence is TGTGCCAGCAGCGTAAGGAGCGGTGTCTACGAGCAGTACTTC.

The chain couples TRBV11-2 to TRBJ2-7; D is ambiguous. V was cut by 5 bases and J by 3 bases, with 14 bases left in between. CDR1 is SGHAT and CDR2 is FQNNGV in the germline V gene. The CDR3 covers 14 residues. The CDR3 here is CASSLFGKNYEQYF. The CDR3 nucleotides read TGTGCCAGCAGCCTTTTTGGCAAGAACTACGAGCAGTACTTC.

There are a few counts of this clone. The rearrangement links TRBV9 to TRBJ1-2; D ambiguous. This CDR3 is built from 13 residues. The germline V gene has CDR1 SGDLS and CDR2 YYNGEE. Trimming left V 0 bases short and J 2 bases short, with 5 bases between. The CDR3: CASSVEENYGYTF. The CDR3 nucleotides are TGTGCCAGCAGCGTAGAAGAAAACTATGGCTACACCTTC.

The chain recombines TRBV19 with TRBJ1-5, with 7 bases matching TRBD1. Germline CDR1 reads LNHDA; CDR2 reads SQIVND (reference sequence). The CDR3 totals 15 residues. J lost 0 bases, V lost 6 bases, and 5 bases had no gene match. CDR3 protein: CASSSRGLSNQPQHF. CDR3 DNA: TGTGCCAGTAGCTCAAGGGGGCTTAGCAATCAGCCCCAGCATTTT.

This clone showed up just a few times. The chain employs TRBV7-8 and TRBJ2-5, with TRBD1 as a possible D gene (5 bases). Trimming removed 0 bases from V and 1 base from J, with 6 bases in between. There are 14 residues in the CDR3. Germline assignment: CDR1 SGHVS and CDR2 FQNEAQ. The CDR3 nucleotides read TGTGCCAGCAGCTTAGCGACAGTCCAAGAGACCCAGTACTTC. It codes for CASSLATVQETQYF. Variable domain in full (rest from reference TRBV7-8 and TRBJ2-5): GAGVSQSPRYKVAKRGQDVALRCDPISGHVSLFWYQQALGQGPEFLTYFQNEAQLDKSGLPSDRFFAERPEGSVSTLKIQRTQQEDSAVYLCASSLATVQETQYFGPGTRLLVL.

In its sample, this clone was seen a few times. This rearrangement joins TRBV18 to TRBJ2-1; 10 bases are a match to TRBD1. The germline gives CDR1 KGHSH, CDR2 LQKENI. Germline trimming cut 6 bases from V and 8 bases from J; bases unmatched to any gene: 10. The CDR3 totals 15 residues. The CDR3 reads CASSQDRGLFDEQFF. The CDR3, as DNA: TGTGCCAGCTCTCAAGACAGGGGGCTATTCGATGAGCAGTTCTTC.

The chain uses TRBV7-8 and TRBJ2-7; perhaps D is TRBD1 or TRBD2 (5 bases each). Per the germline V gene, CDR1 is SGHVS and CDR2 is FQNEAQ. Between the trimmed V and J ends, which lost 3 bases and 4 bases, there was a span of 13 bases. The length of the CDR3 is 14 residues. The CDR3 DNA sequence: TGTGCCAGCAGCTTCACCGGGACGGGGTACGAGCAGTACTTC. Translation: CASSFTGTGYEQYF.

The chain links TRBV5-1 to TRBJ2-7; 7 nucleotides align to TRBD2. CDR3 length: 18 residues. CDR1 is SGHRS and CDR2 is YFSETQ in the germline V gene. V lost 4 bases to trimming and J lost 1 base; unmatched junction nucleotides: 17. The CDR3 loop is CASSLIRPTRGGSYEQYF. The CDR3 coding sequence is TGCGCCAGCAGCCTCATTCGGCCAACACGGGGAGGGTCCTACGAGCAGTACTTC.

This clone has a single count. The chain couples TRBV5-1 to TRBJ1-4; 8 bases align to TRBD1. The junction had 12 bases not matched to a gene; V was cut back by 4 bases and J by 10 bases. The CDR3 length is 15 residues. The germline CDR1 and CDR2 sequences are SGHRS and YFSETQ. This CDR3 is CASSLGQGSSRKLFF. CDR3 sequence (DNA): TGCGCCAGCAGCCTCGGACAGGGTAGTTCACGAAAACTGTTTTTT.

The chain's CDR3 is CASSPTLMNTEAFF. The CDR3 DNA is TGTGCCAGCTCACCAACCCTTATGAACACTGAAGCTTTCTTT. This chain links TRBV18 with TRBJ1-1; D not resolved. The length of the CDR3 is 14 residues. Germline loops: CDR1 KGHSH, CDR2 LQKENI. Trimming removed 2 bases from V and 0 bases from J, with 7 bases in between.

The rearrangement links TRBV10-3 to TRBJ1-2; a possible D gene is TRBD1 (5 bases). Trimming left V 6 bases short and J 6 bases short, with 14 bases between. Germline V gene data show CDR1 as ENHRY and CDR2 as SYGVKD. This CDR3 comprises 13 residues. The CDR3 spells CAISGTGTDGYTF. The CDR3 DNA reads TGTGCCATCAGCGGGACGGGGACGGATGGCTACACCTTC.

The rearrangement links TRBV19 to TRBJ2-7, with 7 bases fitting TRBD2. The germline CDR1 and CDR2 sequences are LNHDA and SQIVND (reference sequence). The V gene end was trimmed by 10 bases and the J gene end by 2 bases; junction bases not matched to a gene: 8. This CDR3 has 13 amino acids. The CDR3 DNA follows: TGTGCCACTCGAGCGGGGTTAACCTACGAGCAGTACTTC. This encodes CATRAGLTYEQYF.